This T cell receptor beta chain was captured by sequencing in a study of spatial heterogeneity in lung cancer. For the study at large: In cases with available follow-up PBMC samples, these were sequenced at a median of roughly two years after resection.

Every TCR cDNA molecule bore a unique molecular identifier. Via MiXCR, TCRdb re-called the 5' RACE reads, giving one row per CDR3 protein. The data hold around 25,000 distinct CDR3 sequences, with 5% to 6% observed a single time. Study-wide results and limits: Ubiquitous expanded tumor TCRs appeared in blood more at resection than follow-up.

This clonotype is medium-sized (0.01 to 0.1%) within its sample. What it binds is unknown. Described time point: blood at routine non-recurrence follow-up after resection. From tumor, nontumor lung or frozen PBMC, whole RNA was taken unsorted for sequencing. This TCR derives from a female donor with early-stage non-small cell lung cancer. This material consisted of PBMCs, taken at follow-up.

The CDR3 DNA reads as TGTGCCAGCAGCAAATTTATGAGCGGGCGCACAGATACGCAGTATTTT. It specifies CASSKFMSGRTDTQYF. V gene TRBV7-8 combines with J gene TRBJ2-3; D is possibly TRBD2 (6 bases). Between the trimmed V and J ends, which lost 5 bases and 1 base, there was a span of 16 bases. Germline V CDR1 and CDR2: SGHVS, FQNEAQ. The CDR3 length is 16 residues.